This TCR beta chain was identified during a study of OX40 agonist ivuxolimab in advanced cancers. General study results and limits: Low clonal expansion, among the lowest seen, marked partial responders at 0.1-3.0 mg/kg.

Details on this clone: What it binds is not known.

Germline CDR1 and CDR2: GTSNPN and SVGIG (reference sequence). The CDR3 has 17 amino acids. V lost 4 bases to trimming and J lost 4 bases; unmatched junction nucleotides: 17. Measured with immunoSEQ multiplex PCR; TCRdb has only the in-frame clones, and not every one. The top ten hold 22% of the sample, which has about 36,000 clones, approximately 78% seen once. The chain carries TRBV30 and TRBJ1-1, with 8 bases that match TRBD1. Specimen: CD4+ or CD8+ T cells sorted from blood, collected in a trial of the OX40 agonist ivuxolimab. The source is an adult with an advanced solid tumor such as melanoma, head and neck, liver or kidney cancer. The CDR3 nucleotides read TGTGCCTGGACAGGGGGCTTTAAGGGGGCGGGCAGCACTGAAGCTTTCTTT. Translating it yields CAWTGGFKGAGSTEAFF. Drawing the rest from reference TRBV30 and TRBJ1-1, the complete variable domain is SQTIHQWPATLVQPVGSPLSLECTVEGTSNPNLYWYRQAAGRGLQLLFYSVGIGQISSEVPQNLSASRPQDRQFILSSKKLLLSDSGFYLCAWTGGFKGAGSTEAFFGQGTRLTVV.